Listed below are T cell receptor beta chains from one sample, sequenced in a study of cytomegalovirus exposure and HLA in healthy donors. Profiling relied on immunoSEQ multiplex PCR, and the TCRdb table lists in-frame clones only, not all of them. The sample includes 100,000 to 150,000 clones, about 90% seen only once; the top ten take roughly 1.4%. Material for sequencing was PBMCs. The receptors shown here come from a man between 25 and 39 years old in good health and CMV-seronegative. Each CDR3 is given with its conserved first and last residue. D genes are given only for firm matches. Not all rows give a size; the values are once, few, many and, for expanded clones, a class.

d_gene: TRBD2; v_gene: TRBV27; abundance: -; j_gene: TRBJ2-1; CDR3aa: CASSPGLAEIRGEQFF; CDR3nt: TGTGCCAGCAGCCCTGGACTAGCGGAAATTCGGGGTGAGCAGTTCTTC
d_gene: -; v_gene: TRBV11-2; abundance: once; j_gene: TRBJ1-5; CDR3aa: CASSLDTYNQPQHF; CDR3nt: TGTGCCAGCAGCTTAGATACATACAATCAGCCCCAGCATTTT
d_gene: -; v_gene: TRBV30; abundance: few; j_gene: TRBJ1-5; CDR3aa: CALGLGQPQHF; CDR3nt: TGTGCCTTGGGGCTGGGTCAGCCCCAGCATTTT
d_gene: -; v_gene: TRBV4-3; abundance: -; j_gene: TRBJ1-2; CDR3aa: CASSQGGSGAFDGYTF; CDR3nt: TGCGCCAGCAGCCAAGGTGGCTCAGGGGCTTTCGATGGCTACACCTTC
d_gene: TRBD1; v_gene: TRBV6-1; abundance: -; j_gene: TRBJ1-5; CDR3aa: CASRPQGYSNQPQHF; CDR3nt: TGTGCCAGCAGACCACAGGGGTATAGCAATCAGCCCCAGCATTTT
d_gene: TRBD1; v_gene: TRBV18; abundance: few; j_gene: TRBJ1-1; CDR3aa: CASSPRGQGMNTEAFF; CDR3nt: TGTGCCAGCTCACCAAGAGGACAGGGGATGAACACTGAAGCTTTCTTT
d_gene: TRBD2; v_gene: TRBV5-1; abundance: -; j_gene: TRBJ2-3; CDR3aa: CASSLAPSGGTDTQYF; CDR3nt: TGCGCCAGCAGCTTGGCCCCTAGCGGGGGCACAGATACGCAGTATTTT
d_gene: TRBD1; v_gene: TRBV12-5; abundance: once; j_gene: TRBJ2-2; CDR3aa: CASGLRQGYNGELFF; CDR3nt: TGTGCTAGTGGTTTAAGACAGGGATACAACGGGGAGCTGTTTTTT
d_gene: TRBD2; v_gene: TRBV5-4; abundance: -; j_gene: TRBJ2-1; CDR3aa: CASSSGLAGYGEQFF; CDR3nt: TGTGCCAGCAGCTCAGGACTAGCGGGCTACGGTGAGCAGTTCTTC
d_gene: TRBD2; v_gene: TRBV19; abundance: few; j_gene: TRBJ2-7; CDR3aa: CASSITSGGVYEQYF; CDR3nt: TGTGCCAGTAGTATTACTAGCGGGGGAGTTTACGAGCAGTACTTC
d_gene: -; v_gene: TRBV11-2; abundance: -; j_gene: TRBJ1-1; CDR3aa: CASSRDYEAFF; CDR3nt: TGTGCCAGCAGCCGGGATTATGAAGCTTTCTTT
d_gene: TRBD1; v_gene: TRBV27; abundance: -; j_gene: TRBJ1-5; CDR3aa: CASSSGQGGSQPQHF; CDR3nt: TGTGCCAGCAGTTCGGGGCAAGGGGGCAGTCAGCCCCAGCATTTT
d_gene: TRBD2; v_gene: TRBV5-6; abundance: -; j_gene: TRBJ2-7; CDR3aa: CASILLAGDSYEQYF; CDR3nt: TGTGCCAGCATCTTACTAGCGGGTGACTCCTACGAGCAGTACTTC
d_gene: TRBD1; v_gene: TRBV7-2; abundance: few; j_gene: TRBJ1-1; CDR3aa: CASSLVRGLTEAFF; CDR3nt: TGTGCCAGCAGCTTAGTCAGGGGGCTGACTGAAGCTTTCTTT
d_gene: -; v_gene: TRBV5-1; abundance: -; j_gene: TRBJ2-6; CDR3aa: CASSLRRGSSGANVLTF; CDR3nt: TGCGCCAGCAGCCTCAGGAGGGGAAGCTCTGGGGCCAACGTCCTGACTTTC
d_gene: -; v_gene: TRBV9; abundance: -; j_gene: TRBJ1-1; CDR3aa: CASSVASTGWAFF; CDR3nt: TGTGCCAGCAGCGTAGCTTCTACGGGGTGGGCTTTCTTT
d_gene: TRBD2; v_gene: TRBV13; abundance: -; j_gene: TRBJ2-3; CDR3aa: CASSFGGAGGPDTQYF; CDR3nt: TGTGCCAGCAGCTTCGGAGGAGCGGGAGGCCCAGATACGCAGTATTTT
d_gene: -; v_gene: TRBV15; abundance: -; j_gene: TRBJ1-1; CDR3aa: CATSTPHSGEAFF; CDR3nt: TGTGCCACCAGCACCCCCCACTCCGGTGAAGCTTTCTTT
d_gene: TRBD2; v_gene: TRBV6-4; abundance: -; j_gene: TRBJ2-3; CDR3aa: CASSDSGGNTDTQYF; CDR3nt: TGTGCCAGCAGTGACTCGGGAGGGAACACAGATACGCAGTATTTT
d_gene: -; v_gene: TRBV30; abundance: -; j_gene: TRBJ2-7; CDR3aa: CAWSPWGPPYEQYF; CDR3nt: TGTGCCTGGAGTCCCTGGGGGCCTCCCTACGAGCAGTACTTC
d_gene: -; v_gene: TRBV9; abundance: -; j_gene: TRBJ1-1; CDR3aa: CASSVVPLVTEAFF; CDR3nt: TGTGCCAGCAGCGTAGTGCCTTTAGTCACTGAAGCTTTCTTT
d_gene: TRBD1; v_gene: TRBV5-1; abundance: -; j_gene: TRBJ2-3; CDR3aa: CASSLTGGGGTDTQYF; CDR3nt: TGCGCCAGCAGCTTAACAGGGGGCGGGGGCACAGATACGCAGTATTTT
d_gene: -; v_gene: TRBV7-9; abundance: -; j_gene: TRBJ1-4; CDR3aa: CASSLASLKDGLRNEKLFF; CDR3nt: TGTGCCAGCAGCTTAGCTTCCTTAAAGGACGGACTGCGGAATGAAAAACTGTTTTTT
d_gene: -; v_gene: TRBV10-3; abundance: -; j_gene: TRBJ1-2; CDR3aa: CAIRDSTYGYTF; CDR3nt: TGTGCCATCAGGGACAGTACCTATGGCTACACCTTC
d_gene: TRBD1; v_gene: TRBV6-1; abundance: -; j_gene: TRBJ1-5; CDR3aa: CASRGQFNQPQHF; CDR3nt: TGTGCCAGCAGGGGACAGTTCAATCAGCCCCAGCATTTT
d_gene: TRBD1; v_gene: TRBV29-1; abundance: -; j_gene: TRBJ1-1; CDR3aa: CSVATGADTEAFF; CDR3nt: TGCAGCGTTGCGACAGGGGCTGACACTGAAGCTTTCTTT
d_gene: TRBD2; v_gene: TRBV10-1; abundance: -; j_gene: TRBJ2-3; CDR3aa: CASSEGGTSGSAQYF; CDR3nt: TGCGCCAGCAGTGAAGGGGGGACTAGCGGGAGTGCGCAGTATTTT
d_gene: TRBD2; v_gene: TRBV5-1; abundance: -; j_gene: TRBJ2-3; CDR3aa: CASSPGGPEGTQYF; CDR3nt: TGCGCCAGCAGCCCGGGAGGGCCGGAGGGTACGCAGTATTTT
d_gene: TRBD2; v_gene: TRBV5-4; abundance: -; j_gene: TRBJ2-7; CDR3aa: CASSLAGRESWYEQYF; CDR3nt: TGTGCCAGCAGCTTGGCCGGGCGGGAGAGTTGGTACGAGCAGTACTTC
d_gene: -; v_gene: TRBV4-1; abundance: -; j_gene: TRBJ2-1; CDR3aa: CASSQDGAGSYNEQFF; CDR3nt: TGCGCCAGCAGCCAAGACGGAGCGGGTTCCTACAATGAGCAGTTCTTC
d_gene: TRBD2; v_gene: TRBV19; abundance: -; j_gene: TRBJ2-2; CDR3aa: CASREAGGTKIGELFF; CDR3nt: TGTGCCAGTAGAGAAGCGGGGGGAACTAAGATCGGGGAGCTGTTTTTT
d_gene: -; v_gene: TRBV29-1; abundance: -; j_gene: TRBJ1-2; CDR3aa: CSAIRGGGDYGYTF; CDR3nt: TGCAGCGCCATCCGGGGAGGCGGGGACTATGGCTACACCTTC
d_gene: -; v_gene: TRBV11-2; abundance: -; j_gene: TRBJ2-7; CDR3aa: CASSGPGHREQYF; CDR3nt: TGTGCCAGCAGCGGCCCGGGACACAGAGAGCAGTACTTC
d_gene: TRBD2; v_gene: TRBV7-2; abundance: -; j_gene: TRBJ2-7; CDR3aa: CASSLLAGTAYEQYF; CDR3nt: TGTGCCAGCAGCTTACTAGCGGGGACGGCCTACGAGCAGTACTTC
d_gene: -; v_gene: TRBV4-1; abundance: -; j_gene: TRBJ1-2; CDR3aa: CASSHLHVAMSGYTF; CDR3nt: TGCGCCAGCAGCCATTTGCATGTCGCGATGAGTGGCTACACCTTC
d_gene: TRBD2; v_gene: TRBV4-3; abundance: -; j_gene: TRBJ2-2; CDR3aa: CASSQDRSGGTGELFF; CDR3nt: TGCGCCAGCAGCCAAGATAGGAGCGGGGGCACCGGGGAGCTGTTTTTT
d_gene: -; v_gene: TRBV2; abundance: -; j_gene: TRBJ1-5; CDR3aa: CASSLGDLINQPQHF; CDR3nt: TGTGCCAGCAGCCTCGGGGACTTAATCAATCAGCCCCAGCATTTT
d_gene: TRBD2; v_gene: TRBV9; abundance: -; j_gene: TRBJ2-7; CDR3aa: CASSTRPGLAGPYEQYF; CDR3nt: TGTGCCAGCAGCACCAGGCCGGGACTAGCGGGGCCCTACGAGCAGTACTTC
d_gene: -; v_gene: TRBV27; abundance: -; j_gene: TRBJ2-1; CDR3aa: CASSPGDFRGEQFF; CDR3nt: TGTGCCAGCAGTCCCGGGGACTTCCGGGGTGAGCAGTTCTTC
d_gene: TRBD1; v_gene: TRBV11-2; abundance: -; j_gene: TRBJ1-4; CDR3aa: CASSFEGGLVEKLFF; CDR3nt: TGTGCCAGCAGCTTCGAAGGGGGCTTAGTGGAAAAACTGTTTTTT
d_gene: -; v_gene: TRBV6-5; abundance: once; j_gene: TRBJ1-1; CDR3aa: CASRFETVTEAFF; CDR3nt: TGTGCCAGCAGATTTGAGACAGTCACTGAAGCTTTCTTT
d_gene: -; v_gene: TRBV11-2; abundance: -; j_gene: TRBJ1-6; CDR3aa: CASSAVEGAVAPLHF; CDR3nt: TGTGCCAGCAGCGCGGTGGAGGGAGCCGTAGCACCCCTCCACTTT
d_gene: -; v_gene: TRBV9; abundance: -; j_gene: TRBJ2-1; CDR3aa: CASSVMVGSGNEQFF; CDR3nt: TGTGCCAGCAGCGTAATGGTAGGATCGGGGAATGAGCAGTTCTTC
d_gene: -; v_gene: TRBV11-2; abundance: -; j_gene: TRBJ2-2; CDR3aa: CASSLVFSEYTGELFF; CDR3nt: TGTGCCAGCAGCTTAGTCTTTAGCGAGTACACCGGGGAGCTGTTTTTT
d_gene: -; v_gene: TRBV2; abundance: -; j_gene: TRBJ1-3; CDR3aa: CASSRYGQQGPNTIYF; CDR3nt: TGTGCCAGCAGTCGCTACGGGCAGCAGGGGCCAAACACCATATATTTT
d_gene: -; v_gene: TRBV27; abundance: -; j_gene: TRBJ2-5; CDR3aa: CASSGAGIQETQYF; CDR3nt: TGTGCCAGCAGTGGGGCAGGTATACAAGAGACCCAGTACTTC
d_gene: TRBD1; v_gene: TRBV10-3; abundance: -; j_gene: TRBJ2-2; CDR3aa: CAISDMTGVTTGELFF; CDR3nt: TGTGCCATCAGTGACATGACAGGGGTTACCACCGGGGAGCTGTTTTTT
d_gene: TRBD1; v_gene: TRBV10-3; abundance: -; j_gene: TRBJ1-2; CDR3aa: CAINDPQQGADYGYTF; CDR3nt: TGTGCCATCAACGACCCACAGCAGGGGGCTGACTATGGCTACACCTTC
d_gene: TRBD1; v_gene: TRBV5-1; abundance: few; j_gene: TRBJ1-1; CDR3aa: CASRTGENTEAFF; CDR3nt: TGCGCCAGCAGAACAGGGGAGAACACTGAAGCTTTCTTT